This TCR beta chain stems from a study of radiotherapy plus CTLA-4 blockade in lung cancer. Study in general: In approximately 17% of patients, objective responses were seen; approximately 34% had disease control.

Method: immunoSEQ multiplex PCR; TCRdb's copy keeps in-frame clones and lacks some. The sample records tens of thousands of clones, 86% being singletons. After removal of 0 bases from V and 4 bases from J, the junction contained 5 bases not matched to a gene. This CDR3 is 16 amino acids long. CDR1 and CDR2 (germline): MNHNS, SASEGT. Regarding the study as a whole: The best prediction of response reportedly came from early blood T cell clone dynamics, with interferon-beta.

As concerns this clone: Its antigen is unidentified.

Those patients who had chemo-refractory metastatic non-small-cell lung cancer were given focal radiation along with CTLA-4 blockade through ipilimumab. This sequence originates from a human donor with non-small cell lung cancer whose response to radiotherapy plus ipilimumab could not be evaluated. The sequencing here drew on peripheral blood, taken from a patient treated with radiotherapy plus ipilimumab. The V call is TRBV6-1, the J call TRBJ2-1, with 8 nucleotides matching TRBD1. The CDR3 DNA reads TGTGCCAGCAGTGAAGCCAGGACAGGGAAATACAATGAGCAGTTCTTC. It yields the protein CASSEARTGKYNEQFF.